This is a list of T cell receptor beta chains from one sample in a study of cytotoxic CD8 clonotypes in ibrutinib-treated CLL. Data came from immunoSEQ multiplex PCR; TCRdb stores just in-frame clones and leaves some out. Here the sample spans over 120,000 clones, around 80% being singletons. The specimen was PBMCs, collected after 12 months of ibrutinib treatment. All receptors derive from a human donor with chronic lymphocytic leukemia. The CDR3 runs from the conserved cysteine through the conserved F or W. D genes are given only for firm matches. Rows may omit the clone size; those that give it use once, few, many or a size class.

D gene	V gene	J gene	clone size	CDR3 protein	CDR3 DNA
NA	TRBV28	TRBJ1-2	NA	CASRIRGGVNGYTF	TGTGCCAGCAGGATCAGGGGCGGTGTAAATGGCTACACCTTC
TRBD2	TRBV19	TRBJ2-3	NA	CASSTAAGVPDTQYF	TGTGCCAGTAGTACCGCAGCGGGAGTTCCAGATACGCAGTATTTT
TRBD1	TRBV4-1	TRBJ2-2	NA	CASSQDAGGTNTGELFF	TGCGCCAGCAGCCAAGACGCAGGGGGCACGAACACCGGGGAGCTGTTTTTT
NA	TRBV18	TRBJ1-1	NA	CASSPRTKRDRNTEAFF	TGTGCCAGCTCACCTCGGACAAAACGGGACCGGAACACTGAAGCTTTCTTT
NA	TRBV5-4	TRBJ1-1	NA	CASSRAGQNTEAFF	TGTGCCAGCAGCCGGGCCGGACAGAACACTGAAGCTTTCTTT
NA	TRBV4-1	TRBJ1-4	NA	CASSRRQLAANEKLFF	TGCGCCAGCAGCCGCAGACAGCTGGCAGCAAATGAAAAACTGTTTTTT
TRBD2	TRBV15	TRBJ2-1	NA	CATSRVAGSYNEQFF	TGTGCCACCAGCAGAGTAGCGGGGAGCTACAATGAGCAGTTCTTC
NA	TRBV6-6	TRBJ2-5	NA	CASSYSGETQYF	TGTGCCAGCAGTTACTCGGGGGAGACCCAGTACTTC
TRBD1	TRBV6-5	TRBJ1-2	NA	CASSYSGTGRGYTF	TGTGCCAGCAGTTATTCCGGGACAGGGAGGGGCTACACCTTC
TRBD1	TRBV5-4	TRBJ2-2	few	CASSPLGTGGGTGELFF	TGTGCCAGCAGCCCTTTAGGTACAGGGGGCGGCACCGGGGAGCTGTTTTTT
TRBD2	TRBV10-3	TRBJ2-5	NA	CAVGSSGVETQYF	TGTGCCGTGGGGAGTAGCGGGGTGGAGACCCAGTACTTC
TRBD2	TRBV29-1	TRBJ2-1	NA	CSVEGLAGGRSYNEQFF	TGCAGCGTTGAGGGACTAGCGGGAGGTCGATCCTACAATGAGCAGTTCTTC
NA	TRBV2	TRBJ2-5	NA	CASSEVGSLVETQYF	TGTGCCAGCAGTGAAGTCGGGAGCCTTGTCGAGACCCAGTACTTC
NA	TRBV12-5	TRBJ1-4	once	CASGLSGLYGEKLFF	TGTGCTAGTGGTTTATCGGGACTATATGGTGAAAAACTGTTTTTT
TRBD2	TRBV18	TRBJ2-7	NA	CASSPPGEGRYEQYF	TGTGCCAGCTCACCACCGGGGGAGGGTCGGTACGAGCAGTACTTC
NA	TRBV10-3	TRBJ1-2	few	CAISESAGQPNYGYTF	TGTGCCATCAGTGAATCGGCAGGACAGCCTAACTATGGCTACACCTTC
NA	TRBV15	TRBJ2-1	NA	CATSSTRRSYNEQFF	TGTGCCACCAGCAGCACACGTCGGTCCTACAATGAGCAGTTCTTC
NA	TRBV5-4	TRBJ2-7	NA	CASSLLAKRRGSYEQYF	TGTGCCAGCAGCTTGTTGGCTAAACGAAGGGGCTCCTACGAGCAGTACTTC
TRBD2	TRBV5-1	TRBJ2-1	NA	CASSPGLAVNEQFF	TGCGCCAGCAGCCCAGGACTAGCGGTGAATGAGCAGTTCTTC
NA	TRBV5-1	TRBJ2-3	NA	CASSSGTGSTDTQYF	TGCGCCAGCAGTAGCGGGACAGGGAGCACAGATACGCAGTATTTT
NA	TRBV7-2	TRBJ2-7	few	CASSFGPGEQYF	TGTGCCAGCAGCTTCGGACCGGGGGAGCAGTACTTC
TRBD1	TRBV28	TRBJ1-5	NA	CASSQGTGAYQPQHF	TGTGCCAGCAGCCAAGGGACAGGGGCGTACCAGCCCCAGCATTTT
NA	TRBV7-2	TRBJ1-2	once	CASSPGHTRDNYGYTF	TGTGCCAGCAGCCCAGGACACACCCGTGATAACTATGGCTACACCTTC
NA	TRBV7-6	TRBJ2-3	once	CASSLVRGADTQYF	TGTGCCAGCAGCTTAGTACGTGGCGCGGATACGCAGTATTTT
TRBD1	TRBV19	TRBJ1-2	NA	CASSTNRGRGYTF	TGTGCCAGTAGTACAAACAGGGGTAGAGGCTACACCTTC
NA	TRBV5-4	TRBJ1-1	NA	CASSFSSTEAFF	TGTGCCAGCAGCTTCAGTTCCACTGAAGCTTTCTTT
TRBD2	TRBV5-1	TRBJ2-2	NA	CASNSGRGAGELFF	TGCGCCAGCAACAGCGGGAGGGGGGCCGGGGAGCTGTTTTTT
NA	TRBV5-4	TRBJ2-2	NA	CASSGPEGTTGELFF	TGTGCCAGCAGCGGGCCCGAAGGGACCACCGGGGAGCTGTTTTTT
NA	TRBV10-1	TRBJ1-1	few	CASSESPGRNTEAFF	TGCGCCAGCAGTGAGTCCCCCGGGAGGAACACTGAAGCTTTCTTT
NA	TRBV5-6	TRBJ2-5	NA	CASSLESVTQYF	TGTGCCAGCAGCTTGGAATCGGTGACCCAGTACTTC
TRBD2	TRBV19	TRBJ2-1	NA	CASSMGLAGPRGEQFF	TGTGCCAGTAGTATGGGACTAGCGGGACCACGAGGTGAGCAGTTCTTC
TRBD2	TRBV10-1	TRBJ2-7	NA	CARHALAGVYEQYF	TGCGCCAGGCACGCCCTAGCGGGTGTCTACGAGCAGTACTTC
NA	TRBV28	TRBJ2-1	NA	CASSLVTRLPTHNEQFF	TGTGCCAGCAGTTTAGTAACCCGATTACCCACACACAATGAGCAGTTCTTC
NA	TRBV18	TRBJ2-3	NA	CASSPSAGTDTQYF	TGTGCCAGCTCACCTAGCGCGGGCACAGATACGCAGTATTTT
NA	TRBV5-1	TRBJ2-7	NA	CASSLYQSRGHEQYF	TGCGCCAGCAGCTTGTATCAGTCCCGGGGACACGAGCAGTACTTC
NA	TRBV7-2	TRBJ2-7	NA	CASSLILRGNEQYF	TGTGCCAGCAGCTTAATCCTAAGGGGGAACGAGCAGTACTTC
NA	TRBV19	TRBJ1-1	NA	CASTWGRGNTEAFF	TGTGCCAGTACGTGGGGGAGGGGTAACACTGAAGCTTTCTTT
TRBD2	TRBV27	TRBJ2-1	NA	CASNLKALAGASSYNEQFF	TGTGCCAGCAACCTAAAGGCCCTAGCGGGCGCCAGCTCCTACAATGAGCAGTTCTTC
TRBD1	TRBV28	TRBJ2-7	NA	CASSLLTTGGINEQYF	TGTGCCAGCAGTTTACTCACGACAGGGGGAATAAACGAGCAGTACTTC
TRBD1	TRBV7-9	TRBJ1-5	NA	CASSSGSGGGQPQHF	TGTGCCAGCAGCTCGGGATCAGGGGGCGGACAGCCCCAGCATTTT
NA	TRBV9	TRBJ2-2	once	CASCPGTNTGELFF	TGTGCCAGCTGTCCAGGGACGAACACCGGGGAGCTGTTTTTT
TRBD2	TRBV28	TRBJ2-7	NA	CASRGTSGSSYEQYF	TGTGCCAGCAGGGGGACTAGCGGGAGCTCCTACGAGCAGTACTTC
NA	TRBV27	TRBJ2-7	NA	CASSFAGAAHEQYF	TGTGCCAGCAGTTTTGCAGGGGCCGCCCACGAGCAGTACTTC
TRBD1	TRBV7-9	TRBJ2-1	NA	CASRGDRGKPYNEQFF	TGTGCCAGCAGGGGGGACAGGGGGAAGCCCTACAATGAGCAGTTCTTC
TRBD2	TRBV11-1	TRBJ2-1	NA	CASSLARAGAQFF	TGTGCCAGCAGCTTAGCGCGGGCGGGAGCGCAGTTCTTC
NA	TRBV6-5	TRBJ1-1	NA	CASSEVGGLVFF	TGTGCCAGCAGTGAAGTTGGAGGGTTAGTTTTCTTT
NA	TRBV5-1	TRBJ2-2	once	CASRGGVSAVAGELFF	TGCGCCAGCAGGGGGGGAGTTTCGGCGGTCGCCGGGGAGCTGTTTTTT
NA	TRBV15	TRBJ2-1	NA	CATSRGGLKSNEQFF	TGTGCCACCAGCAGAGGGGGTCTGAAAAGCAATGAGCAGTTCTTC
NA	TRBV19	TRBJ1-5	NA	CASSMVHQPQHF	TGTGCCAGTAGTATGGTACACCAGCCCCAGCATTTT
TRBD1	TRBV6-1	TRBJ1-4	NA	CASGDRARNEKLFF	TGTGCCAGCGGGGACAGGGCCCGAAATGAAAAACTGTTTTTT
TRBD2	TRBV28	TRBJ2-5	NA	CASSSYSGIQETQYF	TGTGCCAGCAGTTCATATAGCGGGATCCAAGAGACCCAGTACTTC
NA	TRBV29-1	TRBJ1-1	once	CSVEKIDKKNTEAFF	TGCAGCGTTGAAAAAATCGACAAAAAGAACACTGAAGCTTTCTTT
NA	TRBV12-2	TRBJ2-2	few	CASRLSTGELFF	TGTGCAAGTCGCTTATCCACCGGGGAGCTGTTTTTT
NA	TRBV19	TRBJ2-5	NA	CASPIPTGYQETQYF	TGTGCCAGTCCGATTCCGACGGGATACCAAGAGACCCAGTACTTC
NA	TRBV19	TRBJ2-4	NA	CASSMREAGIQYF	TGTGCCAGTAGTATGAGGGAGGCCGGGATTCAGTACTTC
NA	TRBV30	TRBJ1-2	NA	CAWTVGITNYGYTF	TGTGCCTGGACCGTAGGAATAACTAACTATGGCTACACCTTC
NA	TRBV18	TRBJ2-7	NA	CASSPLTGYEQYF	TGTGCCAGCTCACCACTCACCGGCTACGAGCAGTACTTC